This TCR beta chain was observed in a study of OX40 agonist ivuxolimab in advanced cancers. For the wider study: Ivuxolimab was a fully human IgG2 agonistic monoclonal antibody targeting the costimulatory receptor OX40 (CD134). Prior anti-PD-1, anti-PD-L1 or anti-CTLA-4 therapy was permitted, and checkpoint inhibitors had been received by around 40% of dose-escalation patients. Among the 52 dose-escalation patients, some 19 had hepatocellular carcinoma, roughly 15 melanoma, 9 renal cell carcinoma and 9 head and neck cancer. The paper describes the monotherapy dose-escalation part (N of about 54 patients) of the phase I trial of ivuxolimab. Partial responses occurred in three dose-escalation patients, of whom one had hepatocellular carcinoma and two had cutaneous melanoma. In the dose-escalation cohort, 82.7% of patients were male, and the mean age was around 60 years, with a range of roughly 23 to 85. Peripheral TCRbeta sequencing was intended to test whether TCR sequence diversity was altered and clonal T-cell expansion was caused by ivuxolimab. Intravenous ivuxolimab was administered to patients every 2 weeks at six dose levels: 0.01, 0.1, 0.3, 1.5, 3 and 10 mg/kg. The paper as a whole reports these results and caveats: At doses of 0.1 to 3.0 mg/kg, clonal expansion of both CD4+ and CD8+ blood T cells was observed from baseline to week 6. After ivuxolimab, more expanded clones were found on average in CD8+ T cells than in CD4+ T cells. In partial responders in the 0.1-3.0 mg/kg groups, normalized peripheral clonal expansion was found to be among the lowest, especially among CD8+ T cells. The antigen specificity of the clonally expanded peripheral T cells was not determined. Low levels of normalized T-cell clonal expansion were also seen in some patients who did not respond.

This clone came up a few times. The clone's antigen remains unknown. No base quality values were provided; no much bigger clone lies one nucleotide off. To sequence the TCRbeta CDR3 region, genomic DNA was isolated from the sorted cells. TCRbeta CDR3 regions were sequenced using the immunoSEQ Assay. Here the immuneACCESS table is served through TCRdb, limited to in-frame sequences with V and J called. Missing clones are a known gap in these copies; in checked studies unresolved V genes cover under half, and the rest lacks a known reason. This sample has over 60,000 clones in its table, and 65% to 85% of those were observed once. Of the sample, under 2% falls within the top ten clones. The trial excluded patients who had a history of autoimmune disease or were on systemic immunosuppression. Peripheral blood for TCR sequencing was collected from all dose cohorts at baseline, on cycle 4 day 1, and on cycle 7 day 1. Samples came from an open-label, multicenter, first-in-human phase I dose-escalation trial of ivuxolimab. Adults with locally advanced or metastatic head and neck squamous cell, hepatocellular, melanoma or renal cell carcinoma were enrolled in the trial. Before TCR sequencing, CD4+ T cells and CD8+ T cells from peripheral blood were sorted into separate populations.

This specimen consisted of CD4+ or CD8+ T cells sorted from blood, obtained in a trial of the OX40 agonist ivuxolimab. This clonotype was obtained from an adult with an advanced solid tumor such as melanoma, head and neck, liver or kidney cancer.

For the CDR3, the sequence is CASSVFGTLSSYGYTF. The nucleotides read TGTGCCAGCAGCGTCTTCGGTACCCTCTCCTCCTATGGCTACACCTTC. The chain uses TRBV9 and TRBJ1-2; no D segment can be confidently identified. V gives up 2 bases and J gives up 4 bases, and the segment between their germline ends measures 18 bases. The CDR3 numbers 16 residues from cysteine through phenylalanine. The CDR3 DNA has 48 bases and is translated from base 1. The germline V gene specifies SGDLS as CDR1 and YYNGEE as CDR2.